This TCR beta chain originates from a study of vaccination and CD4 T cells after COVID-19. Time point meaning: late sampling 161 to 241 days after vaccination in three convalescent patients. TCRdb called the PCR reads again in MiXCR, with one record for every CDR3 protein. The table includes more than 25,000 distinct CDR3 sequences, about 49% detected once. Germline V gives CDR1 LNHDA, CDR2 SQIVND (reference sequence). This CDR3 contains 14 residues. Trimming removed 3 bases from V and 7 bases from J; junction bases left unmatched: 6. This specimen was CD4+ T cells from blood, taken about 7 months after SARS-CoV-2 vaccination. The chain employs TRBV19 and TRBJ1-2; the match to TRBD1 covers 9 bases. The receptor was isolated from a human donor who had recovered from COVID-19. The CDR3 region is CASSIGTGSFGYTF. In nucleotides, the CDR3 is TGTGCCAGTAGTATCGGGACAGGGAGTTTTGGCTACACCTTC.